Following are 24 T cell receptor beta chains from one sample sequenced in a study of blood T cells in healthy people across ages. Together with a sample-barcoded 5' primer, a J-beta primer mix was included in a second PCR lasting about 7 to 11 cycles. Via MiXCR, TCRdb re-called the 5' RACE reads, giving one row per CDR3 protein. Here the sample spans more than 800,000 distinct CDR3 sequences, more than 25% being singletons. The sample taken for sequencing was blood. These receptors all stem from an elderly woman in good health.

This clonotype was counted ten times or more. The genes are TRBV15 and TRBJ2-3; D is perhaps TRBD2 (6 bases). CDR1 is LNHNV and CDR2 is YYDKDF in the germline V gene (reference sequence). The length of the CDR3 is 15 residues. The germline V and J ends were trimmed by 0 bases and 3 bases, with 10 bases remaining between them. CDR3 region: CATSRDGGKTDTQYF. CDR3 bases: TGTGCCACCAGCAGAGATGGGGGGAAGACAGATACGCAGTATTTT.

This clonotype was observed a handful of times. One base away lies a much larger clone, so this may be a sequencing read error. The chain uses TRBV29-1 and TRBJ2-5; 9 bases match TRBD1. The V gene end was trimmed by 5 bases and the J gene end by 11 bases; junction bases not matched to a gene: 18. From germline, CDR1 is SQVTM and CDR2 ANQGSEA. This CDR3 region has 15 residues. CDR3 region: CSVYRDRASDNEQYF. The DNA of the CDR3 is TGCAGCGTTTACCGGGACAGGGCTAGTGACAATGAGCAGTACTTC.

This clonotype occurred many times. The rearrangement joins TRBV10-3 to TRBJ2-1; 7 bases are a match to TRBD2. With 5 bases clipped from V and 4 bases from J, the junction kept 5 bases outside the gene matches. Germline V lookup: CDR1 ENHRY, CDR2 SYGVKD. The CDR3 extends over 14 amino acids. The CDR3 bases are TGTGCCATCAGTTCTAGCGGAGAGTACAATGAGCAGTTCTTC. This gives the protein CAISSSGEYNEQFF.

The chain links TRBV20-1 to TRBJ1-4, with 7 bases that match TRBD1. With V trimmed by 6 bases and J by 2 bases, 21 bases remained unmatched. The CDR3 is made up of 19 amino acids. CDR1 DFQATT and CDR2 SNEGSKA come from the germline V gene (reference sequence). CDR3 DNA sequence: TGCAGTGCACCTCGAACCGGGATAGGGGGCGGGTCGACTAATGAAAAACTGTTTTTT. Translating gives CSAPRTGIGGGSTNEKLFF.

Many counts were recorded for this clonotype. The chain joins TRBV28 to TRBJ2-7; D not resolved. Trimming took 4 bases from V and 4 from J, leaving 8 bases between them. From germline, CDR1 is MDHEN and CDR2 SYDVKM. The CDR3 is 12 amino acids. CDR3 sequence reads: CASSSSIYEQYF. CDR3 coding DNA: TGTGCCAGCAGTTCCTCCATATACGAGCAGTACTTC.

The chain has TRBV3-1 and TRBJ2-3, with D hard to call. The CDR3 spans 13 residues. Between the trimmed V and J ends, which lost 3 bases and 9 bases, there was a span of 13 bases. Germline assignment: CDR1 LGHDT and CDR2 YNNKEL (reference sequence). The CDR3 here is CASSQILHFTQYF. CDR3 bases: TGTGCCAGCAGCCAGATACTACATTTCACGCAGTATTTT.

V usage is TRBV4-1 and J usage is TRBJ2-7; D may be TRBD2 (5 bases). TRBJ2-5 explains the end of the DNA better; the J call may be wrong. Germline V gene data show CDR1 as MGHRA and CDR2 as YSYEKL. The CDR3 extends over 14 amino acids. Here the CDR3 reads CASSQGGNEVTQYF. CDR3 in DNA: TGCGCCAGCAGCCAAGGAGGGAATGAAGTGACCCAGTACTTC.

This clonotype was recorded many times. The chain links TRBV7-2 to TRBJ1-5, with TRBD1 as a possible D gene (5 bases). Per the germline V gene, CDR1 is SGHTA and CDR2 is FQGNSA. The CDR3 spans 15 residues. Trimming cost V 6 bases and J 2 bases, with 14 bases left between them. The CDR3 coding sequence is TGTGCCAGCAGTTCGGTCGGGGGTGGCAATCAGCCCCAGCATTTT. This codes for CASSSVGGGNQPQHF.

This clonotype appeared a few times. Possible read error: a much larger clone is one base away. This chain links TRBV7-2 with TRBJ2-5; D may be TRBD1 (6 bases). CDR1 is SGHTA, CDR2 FQGNSA, per germline. Trimming stripped 3 bases from V and 0 bases from J, with 8 bases between. This CDR3 spans 14 amino acids. DNA for the CDR3: TGTGCCAGCAGCTTGAACAGGGACCAAGAGACCCAGTACTTC. It yields the protein CASSLNRDQETQYF.

The sample holds many counts of this clonotype. The chain carries TRBV24-1 and TRBJ2-1; TRBD2 agrees at 11 bases. CDR3 length: 15 residues. Per the germline V gene, CDR1 is KGHDR and CDR2 is SFDVKD. V was pared by 4 bases and J by 7 bases, with 5 bases of the junction left unmatched. DNA of the CDR3: TGTGCCACCAGTGAAGCTAGCGGGGGGCGGAATGAGCAGTTCTTC. The encoded protein is CATSEASGGRNEQFF.

This clonotype has a count of ten or more. The chain uses TRBV20-1 and TRBJ2-1; 15 bases map to TRBD2. The length of the CDR3 is 16 residues. Germline CDR1 and CDR2: DFQATT and SNEGSKA (reference sequence). The ends lost 4 bases at V and 2 bases at J; junction bases unmatched: 3. The CDR3 DNA is TGCAGTGCTAAGGGACTAGCGGGGGGCCCCTACAATGAGCAGTTCTTC. This translates into CSAKGLAGGPYNEQFF.

This clonotype was recorded a few times. The genes are TRBV2 and TRBJ1-5; no clear D. Germline values: CDR1 SNHLY, CDR2 FYNNEI. There are 14 residues in the CDR3. V was clipped by 4 bases and J by 2 bases, with 9 bases between them. CDR3 loop: CASSAQIGNQPQHF. The CDR3 DNA is TGTGCCAGCAGTGCACAGATCGGCAATCAGCCCCAGCATTTT.

This clonotype was picked up many times. The chain employs TRBV18 and TRBJ2-7, with unresolved D. Germline V gene lookup returns CDR1 KGHSH and CDR2 LQKENI. Trimming removed 8 bases from V and 0 bases from J, with 5 bases in between. The CDR3 spans 11 residues. The CDR3 nucleotides read TGTGCCAGCAGCCGCTCCTACGAGCAGTACTTC. It encodes CASSRSYEQYF.

This clonotype was detected many times. This chain joins TRBV20-1 and TRBJ2-5; TRBD1 agrees at 7 bases. CDR3 length: 18 residues. The junction had 19 bases not matched to a gene; V was cut back by 5 bases and J by 1 base. Germline CDR1 is DFQATT and CDR2 is SNEGSKA (reference sequence). CDR3 nucleotides: TGCAGTGCTCCTATATTTTACTCGACAGGGACCTTCCAAGAGACCCAGTACTTC. It yields the protein CSAPIFYSTGTFQETQYF.

A few counts support this clonotype. This chain joins TRBV30 and TRBJ2-4; maybe TRBD1 (5 bases). The better agreement between TRBJ2-7 and the DNA end casts doubt on the J call. The CDR3 is 10 amino acids. Germline loops: CDR1 GTSNPN, CDR2 SVGIG (reference sequence). CDR3 DNA sequence: TGTGCCTGGAGTAGGGGCGAGCAGTACTTC. Its protein is CAWSRGEQYF.

Of note for this clonotype: A read error may explain this, as a much larger clone is one base away. CDR3 amino acids: CGSSGEGRGAGANVLTF. The CDR3 bases are TGTGGCAGCAGTGGGGAGGGTAGGGGTGCTGGGGCCAACGTCCTGACTTTC. The chain carries TRBV25-1 and TRBJ2-6; the match to TRBD2 covers 7 bases. The CDR3 consists of 17 residues. Germline values: CDR1 MGHDK, CDR2 SYGVNS.

This clonotype was recorded many times. The V and J genes are TRBV20-1 and TRBJ2-3, with D possibly TRBD2 on 5 matching bases. Germline loops: CDR1 DFQATT, CDR2 SNEGSKA (reference sequence). Trimming removed 1 base from V and 5 bases from J, with 13 bases in between. The CDR3 has 14 amino acids. This CDR3 is CSARVNLAGDTQYF. CDR3 in DNA: TGCAGTGCTAGAGTTAACCTAGCCGGAGATACGCAGTATTTT.

This sequence joins TRBV7-3 and TRBJ2-2; perhaps TRBD1 as D (6 bases). V gave up 0 bases and J gave up 6 bases, with 17 bases separating them. The CDR3 contains 17 residues. The germline CDR1 and CDR2 sequences are SGHTA and FQGTGA. CDR3 residues: CASSLTLTGARAGELFF. CDR3 bases: TGTGCCAGCAGCTTAACCCTGACAGGAGCGAGAGCCGGGGAGCTGTTTTTT.

This clonotype has more than one count but fewer than ten. The chain links TRBV28 to TRBJ2-3; 7 bases match TRBD2. V lost 5 bases, J lost 2 bases, and 7 bases stayed unmatched. This CDR3 region has 15 residues. Germline CDR1 MDHEN, CDR2 SYDVKM. The CDR3 nucleotides are TGTGCCAGCAGTCCCCCTAGCGGCCTCACAGATACGCAGTATTTT. Its protein is CASSPPSGLTDTQYF.

For this clonotype: A much bigger clone sits one base away, suggesting this may be a read error. J is TRBJ2-7 and V is TRBV2; 11 bases are a match to TRBD2. The length of the CDR3 is 16 residues. The germline V gene has CDR1 SNHLY and CDR2 FYNNEI. With 5 bases clipped from V and 7 bases from J, the junction kept 13 bases outside the gene matches. The CDR3 DNA is TGTGCCAGCAGTAGCACCCTAGCGGGGGGTCGGAATGAGCAGTACTTC. As protein: CASSSTLAGGRNEQYF. The variable domain in full, completed from reference TRBV2 and TRBJ2-7, reads EPEVTQTPSHQVTQMGQEVILRCVPISNHLYFYWYRQILGQKVEFLVSFYNNEISEKSEIFDDQFSVERPDGSNFTLKIRSTKLEDSAMYFCASSSTLAGGRNEQYFGPGTRLTVT.

In its sample, this clonotype was seen many times. The chain employs TRBV7-6 and TRBJ1-2; TRBD1 is a possible D gene (6 bases). V was shortened by 4 bases and J by 3 bases, with 15 bases between the two germline ends. Germline V lookup: CDR1 SGHVS, CDR2 FNYEAQ. There are 15 residues in the CDR3. CDR3 in DNA: TGTGCCAGCAGCTCCGGAGGACAGAAACACTATGGCTACACCTTC. Its translation is CASSSGGQKHYGYTF.

The V gene is TRBV5-1, the J gene TRBJ2-1, with TRBD2 matching 10 bases. Germline V gene sequence: CDR1 SGHRS, CDR2 YFSETQ. The CDR3 contains 16 residues. The V gene end was trimmed by 2 bases and the J gene end by 3 bases; junction bases not matched to a gene: 5. This CDR3 reads CASSLTSGVYYNEQFF. The CDR3 DNA reads as TGCGCCAGCAGCTTAACTAGCGGGGTATACTACAATGAGCAGTTCTTC. The full variable domain, rest sourced from reference TRBV5-1 and TRBJ2-1, is KAGVTQTPRYLIKTRGQQVTLSCSPISGHRSVSWYQQTPGQGLQFLFEYFSETQRNKGNFPGRFSGRQFSNSRSEMNVSTLELGDSALYLCASSLTSGVYYNEQFFGPGTRLTVL.

A few counts support this clonotype. The CDR3 DNA sequence: TGTGCCAGTAGTGGGAGGGACAGGGGGACTCCGATGAGCTCCTACAATGAGCAGTTCTTC. It codes for CASSGRDRGTPMSSYNEQFF. The rearrangement uses TRBV19 and TRBJ2-1, with TRBD1 matching over 11 bases. This CDR3 is built from 20 residues. Germline trimming cut 5 bases from V and 0 bases from J; bases unmatched to any gene: 15. CDR1 and CDR2 (germline): LNHDA, SQIVND (reference sequence).

The table lists this clonotype with a count of one. A much larger clone lies one base from this, so it may be a read error. The chain recombines TRBV28 with TRBJ2-3; no clear D. Germline lookup yields CDR1 MDHEN and CDR2 SYDVKM. This CDR3 has 16 residues. The V and J ends lost 4 bases and 2 bases respectively, with 16 bases between them. Here the CDR3 DNA reads TGTGCCAGCAGTTCCCTTGCTGCGAAGGTCACAGATACGCAGTATTTT. Translating it yields CASSSLAAKVTDTQYF.